This T cell receptor (beta chain) was recorded in a study of T-cell reconstitution after alpha-beta-depleted transplantation in children. Overall study results and limits: At day 60, the high TCRbeta diversity found in some patients originated from recipient T cells and thymic progenitors that had survived.

Unique molecular identifiers were incorporated into the prepared TCRbeta library. TCRdb re-derived calls from the PCR reads in MiXCR, one entry per CDR3 protein. The sample shows 780,000 or so distinct CDR3 sequences, under 20% of them seen only once. There are a few counts of this clonotype. The target antigen is unknown. Germline V gene data show CDR1 as SGHRS and CDR2 as YFSETQ. V was shortened by 4 bases and J by 0 bases, with 18 bases between the two germline ends. The CDR3 length is 17 residues. The J gene is TRBJ2-3, the V gene TRBV5-1; perhaps TRBD2 as D (5 bases). Source: PBMCs, mostly from graft donor cells, taken 360 days after TCRalphabeta/CD19-depleted stem cell transplant. The sequence derives from a male patient younger than 18 who had a stem cell transplant for acute lymphoblastic leukemia, so the T cells may come from the graft donor. The CDR3 reads CASSPARADSSTDTQYF. The CDR3 DNA sequence: TGCGCCAGCAGCCCGGCGCGGGCCGACTCTAGCACAGATACGCAGTATTTT.